The clone carrying this TCR beta chain has more than one count but fewer than ten. Antigen unknown. The sample belongs to a study of blood T cells in healthy people across ages. Whole-study results and caveats: Possibly, changes in expanded clonotypes were confounded because donor CMV status was unknown.

CDR1 and CDR2 (germline): SGHAT, FQNNGV. The CDR3 extends over 17 amino acids. Deletions cut 1 base from V and 2 bases from J, with 17 bases between. Through a sample-barcoded 5' primer and a J-beta primer mix, a second PCR was run for roughly 7 to 12 cycles. Each cDNA was tagged by a template-switch adaptor containing 12 random nucleotides. MiXCR, run by TCRdb on the 5' RACE reads, gives a single entry per CDR3 protein. The table shows just under 750,000 distinct CDR3 sequences, with about a fifth occurring only once. Sample: blood. The chain employs TRBV11-2 and TRBJ2-5; TRBD1 is a possible D gene (5 bases). The TCR comes from a man between 65 and 79 years old in good health. CDR3 sequence (DNA): TGTGCCAGCAGCTTAGGGTCCTCAGGGCCCATTCAAGAGACCCAGTACTTC. This translates into CASSLGSSGPIQETQYF.